This T cell receptor beta chain was sequenced for a study of somatic mutations in cytotoxic T cells in rheumatoid arthritis. CDR1 is LNHDA, CDR2 SQIVND, per germline (reference sequence). Germline trimming cut 1 base from V and 4 bases from J; bases unmatched to any gene: 3. CDR3 length equals 14 residues. Method: immunoSEQ multiplex PCR; TCRdb's copy keeps in-frame clones and lacks some. The table lists 15,000 to 20,000 clones, almost 85% of them singletons. J is TRBJ1-1 and V is TRBV19, with TRBD1 identical over 7 bases. This TCR came from an adult with rheumatoid arthritis. The sample consisted of CD8+ T cells sorted from blood. Written as DNA, the CDR3 is TGTGCCAGTAGTATAGGCCCAGGGGGCACTGAAGCTTTCTTT. Encoded protein: CASSIGPGGTEAFF.